This is a list of T cell receptor beta chains from one sample in a study of regulatory T cells in long-lasting Graves disease. TCRdb re-derived calls from the multiplex PCR reads in MiXCR, one entry per CDR3 protein. The profile covers roughly 220,000 distinct CDR3 sequences, with around 16% appearing a single time and approximately 20% taken by the ten largest. The source was peripheral blood mononuclear cells (PBMCs), collected at new diagnosis, from a patient treated with antithyroid drugs. The receptor source for this set is a female donor with Graves disease. Both conserved end residues are part of each CDR3. Each record gives: D gene, clone size, J gene, V gene, CDR3 protein, CDR3 DNA. D genes are given only for firm matches. Rows may omit the clone size; those that give it use once, few, many or a size class.

d_gene: .
abundance: many
j_gene: TRBJ2-7
v_gene: TRBV3-1
CDR3aa: CASSQDRGEQYF
CDR3nt: TGTGCCAGCAGCCAAGATCGGGGGGAGCAGTACTTC

d_gene: .
abundance: many
j_gene: TRBJ2-3
v_gene: TRBV7-9
CDR3aa: CASSPTNSADTQYF
CDR3nt: TGTGCCAGCAGCCCGACTAATTCCGCAGATACGCAGTATTTT

d_gene: .
abundance: .
j_gene: TRBJ1-2
v_gene: TRBV20-1
CDR3aa: CSATGADYGYTF
CDR3nt: TGCAGTGCTACAGGGGCGGACTATGGCTACACCTTC

d_gene: .
abundance: many
j_gene: TRBJ1-2
v_gene: TRBV2
CDR3aa: CASSQRGIFGGYTF
CDR3nt: TGTGCCAGCAGTCAGAGGGGGATCTTTGGCGGCTACACCTTC

d_gene: TRBD1
abundance: few
j_gene: TRBJ2-5
v_gene: TRBV15
CDR3aa: CATSVRTGETQYF
CDR3nt: TGTGCCACCAGCGTGAGGACAGGGGAGACCCAGTACTTC

d_gene: .
abundance: .
j_gene: TRBJ1-2
v_gene: TRBV6-1
CDR3aa: CASRDSSNYGYTF
CDR3nt: TGTGCCAGCAGGGACAGCTCTAACTATGGCTACACCTTC

d_gene: .
abundance: many
j_gene: TRBJ1-3
v_gene: TRBV12-3/TRBV12-4
CDR3aa: CASSFLLAGNTIYF
CDR3nt: TGTGCCAGCAGTTTTTTACTTGCTGGAAACACCATATATTTT

d_gene: .
abundance: .
j_gene: TRBJ2-5
v_gene: TRBV11-2
CDR3aa: CASSLVAGVETQYF
CDR3nt: TGTGCCAGCAGCTTAGTAGCAGGGGTAGAGACCCAGTACTTC

d_gene: .
abundance: many
j_gene: TRBJ2-1
v_gene: TRBV28
CDR3aa: CASSSPGNEQFF
CDR3nt: TGTGCCAGCAGCTCCCCGGGCAATGAGCAGTTCTTC

d_gene: .
abundance: .
j_gene: TRBJ1-1
v_gene: TRBV12-3/TRBV12-4
CDR3aa: CASRDNTDTEAFF
CDR3nt: TGTGCCAGCAGGGACAATACCGACACTGAAGCTTTCTTT

d_gene: .
abundance: many
j_gene: TRBJ2-1
v_gene: TRBV7-3
CDR3aa: CASSLKGPPYNEQFF
CDR3nt: TGTGCCAGCAGCTTAAAAGGGCCCCCCTACAATGAGCAGTTCTTC

d_gene: .
abundance: many
j_gene: TRBJ2-7
v_gene: TRBV16
CDR3aa: CASSRGTVSYEQYF
CDR3nt: TGTGCCAGCAGCCGCGGGACGGTCTCCTACGAGCAGTACTTC

d_gene: TRBD2
abundance: many
j_gene: TRBJ2-7
v_gene: TRBV7-2
CDR3aa: CASSQTSGTYEQYF
CDR3nt: TGTGCCAGCAGCCAGACTAGCGGGACGTACGAGCAGTACTTC

d_gene: .
abundance: .
j_gene: TRBJ2-1
v_gene: TRBV18
CDR3aa: CASSPPFKGSSYNEQFF
CDR3nt: TGTGCCAGCTCGCCACCGTTCAAGGGGAGCTCCTACAATGAGCAGTTCTTC